This T cell receptor (beta chain) was observed in a study of T cells in localized non-small cell lung cancer. The germline gives CDR1 SNHLY, CDR2 FYNNEI. This CDR3 has 15 amino acids. J lost 7 bases, V lost 6 bases, and 12 bases had no gene match. Using immunoSEQ multiplex PCR, the repertoire was profiled, and TCRdb retains in-frame clones only, with some absent. The data show about 25,000 clones, with around 90% seen just once and 15% held by the top ten. This clone was detected only once. This TCR was recovered from a man between 40 and 70 years old with stage III squamous cell lung carcinoma. The V and J genes are TRBV2 and TRBJ2-5; the match to TRBD2 covers 9 bases. The specimen comprised peripheral blood, sampled before any cancer treatment. Here the CDR3 DNA reads TGTGCCAGCAGAGCTAGCGGGGAGGGGCGGGGGACCCAGTACTTC. Encoded protein: CASRASGEGRGTQYF. Together with reference TRBV2 and TRBJ2-5, the CDR3 gives the full variable domain: EPEVTQTPSHQVTQMGQEVILRCVPISNHLYFYWYRQILGQKVEFLVSFYNNEISEKSEIFDDQFSVERPDGSNFTLKIRSTKLEDSAMYFCASRASGEGRGTQYFGPGTRLLVL.